Below, 23 T cell receptor beta chains from the same sample are listed, as sequenced in a study of cytomegalovirus exposure and HLA in healthy donors. The PCR was carried out with 60 Vbeta primers and 13 Jbeta primers. Generated by immunoSEQ multiplex PCR, the TCRdb table keeps only in-frame clones and is missing some. The data contain about 160,000 clones, roughly 75% of them singletons. Sequencing was done on a sample of PBMCs. All receptors come from a female donor in good health and CMV-seronegative.

The chain links TRBV29-1 to TRBJ2-7, with 8 positions matching TRBD1. Trimming removed 4 bases from V and 2 bases from J; junction bases left unmatched: 7. Germline V gene sequence: CDR1 SQVTM, CDR2 ANQGSEA. CDR3 length: 14 residues. In nucleotides, the CDR3 is TGCAGCGTTGTGGACAGGGCCAGCCCCTACGAGCAGTACTTC. It encodes CSVVDRASPYEQYF.

CDR3 sequence reads: CSVGRGRGGYTF. Written as DNA, the CDR3 is TGCAGCGTTGGAAGGGGGCGAGGCGGCTACACCTTC. The J gene is TRBJ1-2, the V gene TRBV29-1, with 7 nucleotides matching TRBD1. Germline lookup yields CDR1 SQVTM and CDR2 ANQGSEA. V shed 4 bases and J 8 bases; nucleotides not matched to a gene: 7. The CDR3 totals 12 residues.

The chain carries TRBV7-9 and TRBJ1-2; D is unclear. Trimming cost V 4 bases and J 3 bases, with 9 bases left between them. CDR1 and CDR2 from the germline V gene are SEHNR and FQNEAQ (reference sequence). This CDR3 has 13 amino acids. CDR3 sequence (DNA): TGTGCCAGCAGCTCCGGGGTGGACTATGGCTACACCTTC. Its protein is CASSSGVDYGYTF. Supplemented by reference TRBV7-9 and TRBJ1-2, the full variable domain reads DTGVSQNPRHKITKRGQNVTFRCDPISEHNRLYWYRQTLGQGPEFLTYFQNEAQLEKSRLLSDRFSAERPKGSFSTLEIQRTEQGDSAMYLCASSSGVDYGYTFGSGTRLTVV.

The chain carries TRBV7-2 and TRBJ1-2; D is uncertain. With 1 base removed from V and 4 bases from J, the gap between germline ends came to 7 bases. Germline CDR1 SGHTA, CDR2 FQGNSA. The CDR3 totals 13 residues. In DNA form, the CDR3 reads TGTGCCAGCAGCTTAGTAGCGTCCTATGGCTACACCTTC. This encodes CASSLVASYGYTF. The variable domain in full, completed from reference TRBV7-2 and TRBJ1-2, reads GAGVSQSPSNKVTEKGKDVELRCDPISGHTALYWYRQSLGQGLEFLIYFQGNSAPDKSGLPSDRFSAERTGGSVSTLTIQRTQQEDSAVYLCASSLVASYGYTFGSGTRLTVV.

The J gene is TRBJ2-1, the V gene TRBV4-3; 7 positions match TRBD2. Germline loops: CDR1 LGHNA, CDR2 YSLEER. V dropped 2 bases and J dropped 9; count of bases not matched to a gene: 22. The CDR3 is 19 amino acids. The CDR3 sequence is CASSQYREASPGGIGEQFF. The CDR3, as DNA: TGCGCCAGCAGCCAATACCGGGAGGCTAGCCCTGGGGGAATCGGTGAGCAGTTCTTC.

This clone came up a few times. This chain uses TRBV7-2 with TRBJ2-7, with TRBD2 matching 7 bases. In germline, CDR1 is SGHTA, CDR2 FQGNSA. The CDR3 contains 12 residues. V was clipped by 1 base and J by 6 bases; unmatched bases: 0. The CDR3: CASSLGGGEQYF. As DNA, the CDR3 is TGTGCCAGCAGCTTAGGGGGGGGCGAGCAGTACTTC.

Only a few counts were recorded for this clone. CDR3 bases: TGTGCCAGCAGTGACTCGACAGGGGGGAGCACTGAAGCTTTCTTT. Its translation: CASSDSTGGSTEAFF. This chain uses TRBV6-4 with TRBJ1-1; TRBD1 aligns across 9 bases. The CDR3 length is 15 residues. Germline V gene data show CDR1 as MRHNA and CDR2 as SNTAGT. The V gene end was trimmed by 0 bases and the J gene end by 4 bases; junction bases not matched to a gene: 3.

The CDR3 region has the DNA TGTGCCACCAGCAGACCTCTCCGGGACAGGGATGGCTACACCTTC. This gives the protein CATSRPLRDRDGYTF. The chain couples TRBV15 to TRBJ1-2; TRBD1 aligns across 9 bases. J gave up 6 bases and V 2 bases, and 7 bases lay outside the gene matches. CDR3 length equals 15 residues. CDR1 LNHNV and CDR2 YYDKDF come from the germline V gene (reference sequence).

Only a few counts were recorded for this clone. This chain links TRBV7-9 with TRBJ2-1; TRBD2 matches 7 bases. The junction had 10 bases not matched to a gene; V was cut back by 8 bases and J by 6 bases. The V gene's germline CDR1 is SEHNR and CDR2 FQNEAQ (reference sequence). The CDR3 covers 14 residues. The DNA of the CDR3 is TGTGCCAGCCGCCGAGGCAGGGAGGGCAATGAGCAGTTCTTC. This sequence encodes CASRRGREGNEQFF.

The chain recombines TRBV9 with TRBJ2-5; tentative D call: TRBD2 (5 bases). CDR1 is SGDLS, CDR2 YYNGEE, per germline. Trimming left V 4 bases short and J 5 bases short, with 15 bases between. The CDR3 sequence is 14 residues long. CDR3 protein: CASSPTGFRETQYF. The CDR3 region has the DNA TGTGCCAGCAGCCCGACGGGGTTTCGGGAGACCCAGTACTTC.

A few counts support this clone. The chain uses TRBV5-5 and TRBJ1-1; 7 bases fit TRBD1. Germline V gives CDR1 SGHKS, CDR2 YYEKEE (reference sequence). This CDR3 comprises 14 residues. Trimming at V came to 2 bases and at J to 4 bases, leaving 5 bases not matched to a gene. CDR3 sequence: CASSFRQGTTEAFF. The CDR3, as DNA: TGTGCCAGCAGCTTTAGACAGGGCACCACTGAAGCTTTCTTT.

This chain connects TRBV6-1 to TRBJ1-1; no clear D gene. The germline CDR1 and CDR2 sequences are MNHNS and SASEGT. This CDR3 is 15 amino acids long. Trimming cost V 2 bases and J 1 base, with 11 bases left between them. For the CDR3, the DNA is TGTGCCAGCAGTGAAATCGGGGAAGGGAACACTGAAGCTTTCTTT. Encoded protein: CASSEIGEGNTEAFF.

The chain uses TRBV5-1 and TRBJ2-7; 7 nucleotides agree with TRBD2. V gave up 1 base and J gave up 0 bases; unmatched junction bases: 1. The germline gives CDR1 SGHRS, CDR2 YFSETQ. This CDR3 contains 14 residues. The CDR3 loop reads CASSLLADSYEQYF. CDR3 nucleotide sequence: TGCGCCAGCAGCTTGCTAGCGGACTCCTACGAGCAGTACTTC.

This clone was detected only a few times. The chain couples TRBV27 to TRBJ1-5; the match to TRBD1 covers 8 bases. This CDR3 spans 14 amino acids. Germline values: CDR1 MNHEY, CDR2 SMNVEV (reference sequence). V dropped 6 bases and J dropped 7; count of bases not matched to a gene: 8. Written as DNA, the CDR3 is TGTGCCAGCAGACCAGACAGGGGCGGGCAGCCCCAGCATTTT. This gives the protein CASRPDRGGQPQHF.

The CDR3 sequence: CASSLVGLAEETQYF. DNA of the CDR3: TGTGCCAGCAGCTTAGTGGGACTAGCGGAAGAGACCCAGTACTTC. The chain joins TRBV13 to TRBJ2-5, with TRBD2 matching over 11 bases. The V gene end was trimmed by 1 base and the J gene end by 3 bases; junction bases not matched to a gene: 1. Germline V gene lookup returns CDR1 PRHDT and CDR2 FYEKMQ (reference sequence). CDR3 size: 15 residues.

In its sample, this clone was seen once. The rearrangement links TRBV30 to TRBJ2-1; D is perhaps TRBD2 (5 bases). The germline V gene has CDR1 GTSNPN and CDR2 SVGIG (reference sequence). V was pared by 4 bases and J by 0 bases, with 10 bases between. The CDR3 runs to 14 residues. CDR3 DNA sequence: TGTGCCTGGAACCGCCGGGGCTCCTACAATGAGCAGTTCTTC. Protein: CAWNRRGSYNEQFF.

The chain joins TRBV28 to TRBJ2-5; 7 bases are a match to TRBD1. With V trimmed by 5 bases and J by 5 bases, 11 bases remained unmatched. The CDR3 loop spans 15 amino acids. CDR1 and CDR2 (germline): MDHEN, SYDVKM. This CDR3 reads CASSPPGTARETQYF. In nucleotides, the CDR3 is TGTGCCAGCAGTCCCCCCGGGACAGCGCGTGAGACCCAGTACTTC.

The CDR3 here is CATTGGLYEQYF. CDR3 nucleotide sequence: TGTGCCACTACAGGGGGCCTCTACGAGCAGTACTTC. The chain is built from TRBV21-1 and TRBJ2-7; TRBD1 was called by the table and not checked on the DNA. TRBV21-1 is a pseudogene. This CDR3 region has 12 residues.

The chain joins TRBV12-5 to TRBJ2-3; D remains ambiguous. The CDR3 runs 11 residues. Between the trimmed V and J ends, which lost 6 bases and 4 bases, there was a span of 5 bases. CDR1 LGHNT and CDR2 FRNRAP come from the germline V gene. This chain's CDR3 is CASGPSDTQYF. CDR3 bases: TGTGCTAGTGGCCCCTCAGATACGCAGTATTTT. Together with reference TRBV12-5 and TRBJ2-3, the CDR3 gives the full variable domain: DARVTQTPRHKVTEMGQEVTMRCQPILGHNTVFWYRQTMMQGLELLAYFRNRAPLDDSGMPKDRFSAEMPDATLATLKIQPSEPRDSAVYFCASGPSDTQYFGPGTRLTVL.

V gene TRBV28 combines with J gene TRBJ1-5, with a tentative D call TRBD1 (5 bases). Germline V gene data show CDR1 as MDHEN and CDR2 as SYDVKM. Trimming took off 5 bases at V and 2 bases at J, with 16 bases between the two ends. CDR3 length equals 16 residues. The CDR3 DNA follows: TGTGCCAGCAGTCCCCGGGGCGGAGGGGGCAATCAGCCCCAGCATTTT. It specifies CASSPRGGGGNQPQHF.

V is TRBV28 and J is TRBJ1-2; possibly TRBD1 for D (6 bases). Germline values: CDR1 MDHEN, CDR2 SYDVKM. V lost 6 bases and J 3 bases, leaving 17 bases between the germline ends. This CDR3 has 15 amino acids. DNA of the CDR3: TGTGCCAGCAGGTTCTACAGGGTCGGCTACTATGGCTACACCTTC. Protein product: CASRFYRVGYYGYTF.

V is TRBV28 and J is TRBJ2-7, with D maybe TRBD1 (6 bases). The CDR3 has 15 residues. Between the trimmed V and J ends, which lost 7 bases and 2 bases, there was a span of 18 bases. Germline V CDR1 and CDR2: MDHEN, SYDVKM. CDR3 sequence (DNA): TGTGCCAGCACTCCCAGCGGACAGCCCCCCTACGAGCAGTACTTC. It encodes CASTPSGQPPYEQYF.

This clone was recorded a few times. The DNA for the CDR3 is TGTGCCAGCAGTTACCCCATTACAGGGTCAGATACGCAGTATTTT. Amino acids: CASSYPITGSDTQYF. The chain joins TRBV6-6 to TRBJ2-3; perhaps TRBD1 as D (6 bases). The germline V gene encodes CDR1 MNHNY and CDR2 SVGAGI (reference sequence). CDR3 length: 15 amino acids. V was shortened by 2 bases and J by 4 bases, with 13 bases between the two germline ends.